These T cell receptor beta chains were read from a single sample in a study of identical twins. TCRdb recomputed calls from the 5' RACE reads with MiXCR, one row per CDR3 protein. Of about 240,000 distinct CDR3 sequences in the sample, 6.5% to 9% were seen once. These same records also appear under a second study, on yellow fever vaccine responses in identical twins.

The sequenced sample consisted of CD8+ T cells sorted from blood. The receptors here all came from a woman under 30 in good health. Both conserved end residues are trimmed from each CDR3. Fields, in order: J gene, V gene, CDR3 length, CDR3 protein.

TRBJ2-5 TRBV10-3 11 AISGGAQETQY
TRBJ2-3 TRBV28 12 ASSFTSGTDTQY
TRBJ2-3 TRBV10-3 15 AISESGEASGTDTQY
TRBJ2-1 TRBV5-1 13 ASSSLEGSYNEQF
TRBJ2-7 TRBV29-1 13 SVEIAGQSSYEQY
TRBJ1-6 TRBV3-1 11 ASSQETGSPLH
TRBJ1-2 TRBV12-3/TRBV12-4 10 ASRDTNYGYT
TRBJ2-3 TRBV24-1 13 ATSVVTSGGDTQY
TRBJ2-1 TRBV5-1 13 ASSLRDRGLDEQF
TRBJ1-6 TRBV6-1 12 ASSTRQGNSPLH
TRBJ2-1 TRBV9 14 ASSVGALSGRDEQF
TRBJ2-1 TRBV4-1 13 ASSQAASSAGEQF
TRBJ2-1 TRBV27 11 ATSSSGSVEQF
TRBJ2-3 TRBV7-8 11 ASSLGPGDTQY
TRBJ2-2 TRBV28 14 ASSSPDRANTGELF
TRBJ2-2 TRBV14 14 ASSQEGETNTGELF
TRBJ2-1 TRBV10-3 11 ATGLAEANEQF
TRBJ2-1 TRBV24-1 14 ATSDWTSGRYNEQF
TRBJ2-7 TRBV27 13 ASSRRGSLAYEQY
TRBJ2-3 TRBV6-1 12 ASSLSLSTDTQY
TRBJ2-7 TRBV11-3 13 ASSPDRLGSYEQY
TRBJ1-2 TRBV12-3/TRBV12-4 12 ASSSPGQGYGYT
TRBJ2-7 TRBV20-1 11 SARGGQSYEQY
TRBJ1-1 TRBV29-1 10 SGWTGTDEAF
TRBJ2-1 TRBV5-1 13 ASSFTLSSYNEQF
TRBJ1-2 TRBV27 11 ASSLSVNYGYT
TRBJ2-7 TRBV20-1 11 SAGASGSYEQY
TRBJ2-7 TRBV28 14 ASSSISSDRAREQY
TRBJ1-1 TRBV6-1 12 ASSERGQNTEAF
TRBJ2-6 TRBV14 15 ASSATGRGSGANVLT
TRBJ1-3 TRBV12-3/TRBV12-4 13 ASSYSRRGGNTIY
TRBJ2-7 TRBV2 14 ASRDRGDHTSYEQY
TRBJ2-2 TRBV5-1 13 ASSPGDGGPGELF
TRBJ2-1 TRBV9 13 ASSVGSGGAREQF
TRBJ2-1 TRBV6-1 13 ASGIGASGSIEQF
TRBJ2-1 TRBV7-6 14 ASSLRGQGVGDEQF
TRBJ2-3 TRBV7-8 13 ASSLGAAGTDHGY
TRBJ2-7 TRBV29-1 13 SVEGSGRTPYEQY
TRBJ2-3 TRBV12-3/TRBV12-4 15 ASSPGLAGANTDTQY
TRBJ2-7 TRBV29-1 12 SVEGPGLVYGSY
TRBJ2-7 TRBV5-1 13 ASSLFDSSPYEQY
TRBJ2-5 TRBV7-9 11 ASQGLLRETQY
TRBJ2-7 TRBV12-3/TRBV12-4 12 ASTHGGLSYEQY
TRBJ2-4 TRBV20-1 12 SARDYQGTDIQY
TRBJ2-1 TRBV27 13 ASSLFTDSYNEQF
TRBJ2-5 TRBV6-1 13 ASILSGAFQETQY
TRBJ2-5 TRBV5-6 13 ASSFRLAVQETQY
TRBJ1-2 TRBV7-9 9 ASSFVGGYT